One sample yielded the 20 T cell receptor beta chains listed below, sequenced in a study of shared clonotypes between healthy human individuals. Assay used: immunoSEQ multiplex PCR; TCRdb lists only in-frame clones, some missing. The data show around 2,000,000 clones, roughly 94% seen once. The specimen was naive CD4+ T cells sorted from blood. As for subset: CD45RA+ positively selected. The receptors here all came from a man aged 18-30 years in good health.

The chain has TRBV5-4 and TRBJ1-3; D is perhaps TRBD1 (5 bases). The CDR3 sequence is 15 residues long. The V end was cut by 1 base, the J end by 4 bases, with 12 bases between. Per germline, CDR1 SGHNT and CDR2 YYREEE (reference sequence). For the CDR3, the DNA is TGTGCCAGCAGCTTGTGGCAGGGAGTAGGAAACACCATATATTTT. Its protein product is CASSLWQGVGNTIYF.

The V and J genes are TRBV10-3 and TRBJ2-2; possibly TRBD1 for D (7 bases). V was clipped by 10 bases and J by 7 bases, with 19 bases between them. Germline CDR1 reads ENHRY; CDR2 reads SYGVKD. The CDR3 has 14 amino acids. DNA for the CDR3: TGTGCCACCGGCGGGACAGCACCAAACGGGGAGCTGTTTTTT. Its translation: CATGGTAPNGELFF.

The chain has TRBV5-6 and TRBJ2-1, with D unclear. Germline CDR1 reads SGHDT; CDR2 reads YYEEEE. The CDR3 is 14 amino acids. V was trimmed by 0 bases and J by 2 bases, leaving 6 bases between them. CDR3 nucleotides: TGTGCCAGCAGCTTGGCCGGTACCTACAATGAGCAGTTCTTC. It yields the protein CASSLAGTYNEQFF.

This clone was counted a single time. This chain joins TRBV6-5 and TRBJ2-5; D remains ambiguous. The CDR3 consists of 14 residues. V lost 0 bases to trimming and J lost 5 bases, with 10 bases between them. Germline V gene lookup returns CDR1 MNHEY and CDR2 SVGAGI. The CDR3 loop reads CASSYSDSLETQYF. The CDR3 coding sequence is TGTGCCAGCAGTTACTCGGATAGCCTTGAGACCCAGTACTTC.

Remarks on this clone: Given a much more abundant clone one base away, this may be a read error. Other DNA sequences within the sample encode an identical CDR3. The genes are TRBV5-5 and TRBJ2-7; D uncertain. The germline V gene encodes CDR1 SGHKS and CDR2 YYEKEE (reference sequence). The CDR3 length is 11 residues. Trimming pared 0 bases from V and 3 bases from J, leaving 1 base between. CDR3 coding DNA: TGTGCCAGCAGCTTGGACTACGAGCAGTACTTC. It codes for CASSLDYEQYF.

This chain uses TRBV7-2 with TRBJ2-4; either TRBD1 or TRBD2 may supply D (6 bases each). The CDR3 is 14 residues long. CDR1 and CDR2 (germline): SGHTA, FQGNSA. The ends were cut back, 5 bases at V and 7 bases at J, with 15 bases in the middle. CDR3 DNA: TGTGCCAGCAGCCGGGGGCTAGCCGGCAACATTCAGTACTTC. Translated, it gives CASSRGLAGNIQYF. The full variable domain, with the rest looked up from reference TRBV7-2 and TRBJ2-4, is GAGVSQSPSNKVTEKGKDVELRCDPISGHTALYWYRQSLGQGLEFLIYFQGNSAPDKSGLPSDRFSAERTGGSVSTLTIQRTQQEDSAVYLCASSRGLAGNIQYFGAGTRLSVL.

The genes are TRBV5-1 and TRBJ2-2; 12 bases are shared with TRBD2. V lost 0 bases, J lost 0 bases, and 6 bases stayed unmatched. Per the germline V gene, CDR1 is SGHRS and CDR2 is YFSETQ. The CDR3 extends over 19 amino acids. CDR3 bases: TGCGCCAGCAGCTTGGCCAAACTAGCGGGAGGTACGAACACCGGGGAGCTGTTTTTT. Its protein product is CASSLAKLAGGTNTGELFF.

The chain links TRBV6-5 to TRBJ1-2, with 7 bases that match TRBD1. This CDR3 is built from 14 residues. CDR1 and CDR2 (germline): MNHEY, SVGAGI. V shed 2 bases, J shed 6 bases, and the junction held 6 bases outside the gene matches. In nucleotides, the CDR3 is TGTGCCAGCAGTTACATACAGGGGATGGATGGCTACACCTTC. Amino acid sequence: CASSYIQGMDGYTF.

The chain employs TRBV4-1 and TRBJ1-2, with D unclear. Germline-derived CDR1 and CDR2 are MGHRA and YSYEKL. V was pared by 1 base and J by 2 bases, with 14 bases between. The CDR3 is 16 amino acids. This chain's CDR3 is CASSQGIRRENYGYTF. In DNA, the CDR3 is TGCGCCAGCAGCCAAGGGATTAGGCGGGAAAACTATGGCTACACCTTC.

CDR3 bases: TGTGCCAGCAGCAATAGGGGAATAGGATTCGGAAACACCATATATTTT. Amino acid sequence: CASSNRGIGFGNTIYF. The chain joins TRBV5-8 to TRBJ1-3, with D perhaps matching TRBD1 (5 bases). The CDR3 covers 16 residues. The V gene lost 4 bases and the J gene lost 4 bases, with 18 bases spanning the gap. Germline V gene sequence: CDR1 SGHTS, CDR2 YDEGEE.

This clone was detected only once. V usage is TRBV28 and J usage is TRBJ1-5; 11 bases match TRBD1. Trimming cost V 5 bases and J 9 bases; bases outside gene matches: 6. CDR1 is MDHEN and CDR2 is SYDVKM in the germline V gene. CDR3 length: 14 amino acids. CDR3 DNA sequence: TGTGCCAGCAGTGTCGGGACAGGGGGGCGGCCCCAGCATTTT. Its protein is CASSVGTGGRPQHF. Full variable domain (outside the CDR3, taken from reference TRBV28 and TRBJ1-5): DVKVTQSSRYLVKRTGEKVFLECVQDMDHENMFWYRQDPGLGLRLIYFSYDVKMKEKGDIPEGYSVSREKKERFSLILESASTNQTSMYLCASSVGTGGRPQHFGDGTRLSIL.

The DNA for the CDR3 is TGTGCCAGCTCACCACCGGGCCAAGATTCACCCCTCCACTTT. Translated, it gives CASSPPGQDSPLHF. The chain employs TRBV18 and TRBJ1-6; D remains ambiguous. The V end was cut by 0 bases, the J end by 8 bases, with 8 bases between. The CDR3 has 14 amino acids. Per germline, CDR1 KGHSH and CDR2 LQKENI.

The chain joins TRBV6-5 to TRBJ2-7; TRBD2 might be the D (5 bases). Germline V lookup: CDR1 MNHEY, CDR2 SVGAGI. This CDR3 spans 13 amino acids. V was cut by 5 bases and J by 0 bases, with 8 bases left in between. The CDR3 nucleotides read TGTGCCAGCAGTAAAGCGGTCTCCTACGAGCAGTACTTC. Protein: CASSKAVSYEQYF.

The CDR3 DNA follows: TGTGCCACCAGCAGGAAGCGGGAGCGGACGAACGAGCAGTACTTC. Translating it yields CATSRKRERTNEQYF. V and J are TRBV15 and TRBJ2-7; 8 bases agree with TRBD2. The CDR3 runs to 15 residues. The J segment lost 5 bases and the V segment lost 3 bases, leaving 9 bases of the junction unmatched. Germline V lookup: CDR1 LNHNV, CDR2 YYDKDF (reference sequence).

This chain uses TRBV4-1 with TRBJ2-5; D gene uncertain. Germline CDR1 and CDR2: MGHRA and YSYEKL. V was cut by 1 base and J by 5 bases, with 11 bases left in between. The CDR3 has 14 amino acids. The CDR3 nucleotides are TGCGCCAGCAGCCAAGTCGTCTCAGTGGAGACCCAGTACTTC. Residues: CASSQVVSVETQYF.

This chain uses TRBV6-5 with TRBJ1-2; possibly TRBD1 for D (6 bases). The CDR3 is 15 residues long. With 6 bases removed from V and 4 bases from J, the gap between germline ends came to 18 bases. Germline assignment: CDR1 MNHEY and CDR2 SVGAGI. For the CDR3, the DNA is TGTGCCAGCAGCCCCTCCGGGGGCAGAGGCTATGGCTACACCTTC. This encodes CASSPSGGRGYGYTF.

V and J are TRBV5-1 and TRBJ2-2, with TRBD1 matching over 7 bases. Per germline, CDR1 SGHRS and CDR2 YFSETQ. V trimming: 3 bases; J trimming: 7 bases; junction bases outside the gene matches: 12. This CDR3 is 16 amino acids long. Here the CDR3 DNA reads TGCGCCAGCAGCTCAAATGACAGGGTTGGCGTCGGGGAGCTGTTTTTT. Translating it yields CASSSNDRVGVGELFF.

This chain joins TRBV12-5 and TRBJ2-1, with TRBD2 identical over 8 bases. V shed 6 bases and J 6 bases; nucleotides not matched to a gene: 4. The germline CDR1 and CDR2 sequences are LGHNT and FRNRAP. This CDR3 is 13 amino acids long. The CDR3 nucleotides are TGTGCTAGTGGCGCGGGACTAGTCAATGAGCAGTTCTTC. Residues: CASGAGLVNEQFF.

The chain is built from TRBV18 and TRBJ1-2; TRBD1 matches at 7 bases. Germline V gene sequence: CDR1 KGHSH, CDR2 LQKENI. The trim removed 3 bases at V and 4 bases at J, leaving 17 bases unmatched. This CDR3 region has 18 residues. The CDR3 loop reads CASSPIIIKPGQTYGYTF. For the CDR3, the DNA is TGTGCCAGCTCACCCATTATAATAAAACCGGGACAGACCTATGGCTACACCTTC.

The J gene is TRBJ2-7, the V gene TRBV6-1, with D perhaps TRBD1 or TRBD2 (6 bases each). V was clipped by 1 base and J by 6 bases, with 13 bases between them. The CDR3 is 14 amino acids. Per the germline V gene, CDR1 is MNHNS and CDR2 is SASEGT. CDR3 protein: CASSEVGGGREQYF. The DNA of the CDR3 is TGTGCCAGCAGTGAAGTTGGAGGGGGGCGCGAGCAGTACTTC.